These 21 T cell receptor beta chains were all obtained from the same sample, sequenced in a study of T-cell memory formation after mild COVID-19. Using its own MiXCR run on the 5' RACE reads, TCRdb lists one record per CDR3 protein. The data show 150,000 to 200,000 distinct CDR3 sequences, with about 22% seen just once and about 21% held by the top ten. The sample consisted of PBMCs or a T cell subset sorted from them (not recorded which). The origin of the receptors is an adult woman who had mild COVID-19 (a few samples of this study predate the infection). Cell type and time point are not known.

The CDR3 loop reads CASSSFRGSTDTQYF. CDR3 bases: TGCGCCAGCAGCTCCTTCAGAGGAAGCACAGATACGCAGTATTTT. This sequence joins TRBV4-3 and TRBJ2-3, with unresolved D. The CDR3 contains 15 residues. Per germline, CDR1 LGHNA and CDR2 YSLEER. Trimming removed 5 bases from V and 0 bases from J, with 12 bases in between.

The sample holds many counts of this clonotype. This chain connects TRBV4-2 to TRBJ1-2; TRBD1 is a possible D gene (5 bases). The CDR3 spans 15 residues. V lost 0 bases, J lost 3 bases, and 11 bases lay in between. CDR1 and CDR2 from the germline V gene are LGHNA and YNFKEQ. CDR3 residues: CASSQDRDADYGYTF. The DNA of the CDR3 is TGTGCCAGCAGCCAAGATCGGGACGCCGACTATGGCTACACCTTC.

In this sample, this clonotype turned up many times. This chain links TRBV7-9 with TRBJ2-3; maybe TRBD1 (6 bases). V was cut by 3 bases and J by 6 bases, with 7 bases left in between. CDR1 is SEHNR, CDR2 FQNEAQ, per germline (reference sequence). This CDR3 region has 12 residues. The DNA of the CDR3 is TGTGCCAGCAGCTTCCAGGGGGATACGCAGTATTTT. This sequence encodes CASSFQGDTQYF.

Only a few counts were recorded for this clonotype. The rearrangement uses TRBV7-9 and TRBJ2-1; D is ambiguous. Germline V gene sequence: CDR1 SEHNR, CDR2 FQNEAQ (reference sequence). The V end lost 1 base, the J end lost 8 bases, and 9 bases lay between the germline ends. This CDR3 has 13 residues. The CDR3 bases are TGTGCCAGCAGCTTAGTTAGCTTCGATGAGCAGTTCTTC. Its protein is CASSLVSFDEQFF.

This clonotype was seen a handful of times. V gene TRBV4-2 combines with J gene TRBJ2-1; D might be TRBD2 (7 bases). The CDR3 consists of 20 residues. Germline values: CDR1 LGHNA, CDR2 YNFKEQ. Trimming left V 3 bases short and J 3 bases short, with 27 bases between. The CDR3 DNA reads as TGTGCCAGCAGCCACCCCGGGGGCGGGAGTGGGTTTTCTGACTACAATGAGCAGTTCTTC. Translation gives CASSHPGGGSGFSDYNEQFF.

The chain joins TRBV29-1 to TRBJ2-7, with D unresolved. With 3 bases removed from V and 4 bases from J, the gap between germline ends came to 10 bases. The CDR3 contains 12 residues. Germline values: CDR1 SQVTM, CDR2 ANQGSEA. CDR3 amino acids: CSVDWGSYEQYF. The CDR3 region has the DNA TGCAGCGTTGACTGGGGATCTTACGAGCAGTACTTC.

This clonotype showed up just a few times. This chain links TRBV19 with TRBJ2-4, with D possibly TRBD2 on 6 matching bases. CDR3 length: 15 residues. V gave up 5 bases and J gave up 4 bases, with 15 bases separating them. Germline V gives CDR1 LNHDA, CDR2 SQIVND (reference sequence). CDR3 in DNA: TGTGCCAGTAGTCCACTAGCATACGGGAAAAACATTCAGTACTTC. Protein product: CASSPLAYGKNIQYF.

In this sample, this clonotype turned up a few times. This rearrangement joins TRBV5-5 to TRBJ2-1; 13 bases match TRBD2. The CDR3 has 17 amino acids. V dropped 4 bases and J dropped 3; count of bases not matched to a gene: 7. Germline lookup yields CDR1 SGHKS and CDR2 YYEKEE (reference sequence). The CDR3 DNA reads as TGTGCCAGCAGCCCTGGGACTAGCGGGGTTGTCTACAATGAGCAGTTCTTC. Protein: CASSPGTSGVVYNEQFF.

V usage is TRBV10-3 and J usage is TRBJ1-5, with no clear D. Germline lookup yields CDR1 ENHRY and CDR2 SYGVKD. The CDR3 loop spans 16 amino acids. Trimming shortened V by 0 bases and J by 0 bases, and 9 bases separated the two germline ends. Written as DNA, the CDR3 is TGTGCCATCAGTGAGTCCGGGGATTATAGCAATCAGCCCCAGCATTTT. Protein product: CAISESGDYSNQPQHF.

The rearrangement uses TRBV15 and TRBJ2-3; no firm D call. The CDR3 sequence is 12 residues long. CDR1 and CDR2 from the germline V gene are LNHNV and YYDKDF (reference sequence). The germline V and J ends were trimmed by 2 bases and 5 bases, with 5 bases remaining between them. The CDR3 here is CATSRRLDTQYF. CDR3 bases: TGTGCCACCAGCAGACGACTAGATACGCAGTATTTT.

The chain uses TRBV4-1 and TRBJ2-5; TRBD1 might be the D (5 bases). The V gene's germline CDR1 is MGHRA and CDR2 YSYEKL. Trimming left V 3 bases short and J 1 base short, with 12 bases between. The CDR3 contains 15 residues. Here the CDR3 DNA reads TGCGCCAGCAGCCACGCTCCAGGGTCCCAAGAGACCCAGTACTTC. This gives the protein CASSHAPGSQETQYF.

The gene calls are TRBV20-1 and TRBJ1-2, with unresolved D. V was trimmed by 4 bases and J by 8 bases, leaving 14 bases between them. The CDR3 covers 12 residues. CDR1 and CDR2 (germline): DFQATT, SNEGSKA (reference sequence). In nucleotides, the CDR3 is TGCAGTGCTACCCCGACCCGGTCGGGCTACACCTTC. Translating it yields CSATPTRSGYTF.

This clonotype was observed a handful of times. This chain joins TRBV7-6 and TRBJ1-1; D gene ambiguous. V was shortened by 1 base and J by 1 base, with 10 bases between the two germline ends. The germline V gene has CDR1 SGHVS and CDR2 FNYEAQ. This CDR3 has 15 amino acids. Written as DNA, the CDR3 is TGTGCCAGCAGCTTAGAAGGCAGTAAGAACACTGAAGCTTTCTTT. Amino acids: CASSLEGSKNTEAFF.

V usage is TRBV9 and J usage is TRBJ2-3, with a tentative D call TRBD2 (6 bases). This CDR3 has 16 residues. V lost 0 bases and J 5 bases, leaving 16 bases between the germline ends. Germline V gene sequence: CDR1 SGDLS, CDR2 YYNGEE. This chain's CDR3 is CASSVEASALLDTQYF. DNA for the CDR3: TGTGCCAGCAGCGTAGAGGCTAGCGCTCTATTAGATACGCAGTATTTT.

The table lists this clonotype with a few counts. The V gene is TRBV18, the J gene TRBJ1-2; 10 bases agree with TRBD1. Germline V gives CDR1 KGHSH, CDR2 LQKENI. This CDR3 is built from 14 residues. The trim removed 6 bases at V and 5 bases at J, leaving 6 bases unmatched. Here the CDR3 reads CASSPRDRGYGYTF. The CDR3 DNA reads TGTGCCAGCTCTCCCCGGGACAGGGGTTATGGCTACACCTTC.

This clonotype was observed a few times. The genes are TRBV12-3 or TRBV12-4 and TRBJ2-5; 8 positions match TRBD1. The CDR3 runs 17 residues. Trimming at V came to 8 bases and at J to 2 bases, leaving 16 bases not matched to a gene. CDR3 nucleotide sequence: TGTGCCAGCTCTCCATGGGGCAGGGGGCAGTTTCAAGAGACCCAGTACTTC. Its translation is CASSPWGRGQFQETQYF.

This chain connects TRBV12-3 or TRBV12-4 to TRBJ2-1; D perhaps matches TRBD1 (5 bases). This CDR3 has 14 amino acids. Trimming stripped 6 bases from V and 2 bases from J, with 11 bases between. The CDR3 spells CASSPAGTYNEQFF. In DNA form, the CDR3 reads TGTGCCAGCAGCCCGGCAGGGACCTACAATGAGCAGTTCTTC.

The sample holds a few counts of this clonotype. The chain carries TRBV11-2 and TRBJ2-1; 12 bases fit TRBD2. CDR1 and CDR2 (germline): SGHAT, FQNNGV. The CDR3 runs to 20 residues. The V and J ends lost 0 bases and 1 base, in that order; junction bases with no gene match: 10. CDR3 loop: CASSLDQLAGGPTSYNEQFF. Here the CDR3 DNA reads TGTGCCAGCAGCTTAGATCAACTAGCGGGGGGTCCCACATCCTACAATGAGCAGTTCTTC.

This chain links TRBV4-2 with TRBJ1-1; 7 bases are a match to TRBD1. Losses at the gene ends were 0 bases for V and 0 bases for J; bases not matched to a gene: 16. In germline, CDR1 is LGHNA, CDR2 YNFKEQ. The CDR3 is made up of 20 amino acids. In nucleotides, the CDR3 is TGTGCCAGCAGCCAAGATACAGCGTGGACAGGACCTACCCTGAACACTGAAGCTTTCTTT. This codes for CASSQDTAWTGPTLNTEAFF.

The chain has TRBV20-1 and TRBJ2-1, with a possible D match to TRBD2 (6 bases). The germline V gene encodes CDR1 DFQATT and CDR2 SNEGSKA (reference sequence). The CDR3 contains 14 residues. The V end was cut by 3 bases, the J end by 8 bases, with 17 bases between. CDR3 coding DNA: TGCAGTGCTAGCGACGGGACTCCCCTCTATGAGCAGTTCTTC. Translating gives CSASDGTPLYEQFF.

This clonotype showed up just a few times. J is TRBJ2-7 and V is TRBV29-1, with unresolved D. CDR3 size: 14 residues. Germline-derived CDR1 and CDR2 are SQVTM and ANQGSEA. V lost 0 bases, J lost 1 base, and 10 bases lay in between. DNA for the CDR3: TGCAGCGTTGAAGATTCGGACCTATCCTACGAGCAGTACTTC. Translation: CSVEDSDLSYEQYF.